Sequencing of this T cell receptor beta chain was carried out in a study of PD-L1 blockade in urothelial cancer (dated by TCRdb to 2016 to 2017). Notes on the research overall: Therapy was started at some point between 2013 and 2015 for all patients, and atezolizumab 1,200 mg was administered intravenously every 3 weeks. About 90% of the roughly 29 patients were males with bladder-origin urothelial cancer, and 18 of 29 reported a prior smoking history. Patients had an ECOG performance status of 0 or 1 and had received between 0 and 3 prior chemotherapy regimens. Blood samples were analyzed 3 weeks after the start of treatment (second dose) and 6 weeks after the start of treatment. Blood samples gave median yields of approximately 130,000 T cells and tens of thousands of unique TCRs, along with a median clonality of about 0.084. The study, an exploratory multi-omic analysis, examined somatic, immune and clinical correlates of response to PD-L1 blockade with atezolizumab in urothelial cancer. Pretreatment tumor samples, along with matched peripheral blood collected serially before and after atezolizumab treatment, underwent TCR sequencing. Durable clinical benefit meant progression-free survival longer than 6 months, and TCR features were also tested against progression-free and overall survival. Whole exome sequencing and RNA sequencing of pretreatment tumors were performed alongside TCR sequencing in the same patients. Ten or so patients reached durable clinical benefit, while around 19 patients did not. Twenty-nine patients had pretreatment blood TCR-seq, around 25 had at least one posttreatment blood collection, and around 25 had tumor TCR-seq.

The paper's findings and limits, for the study overall: Because the sample size was small (n ≈ 30) and many exploratory analyses were performed, the results are intended to be hypothesis-generating. A pretreatment peripheral blood TCR clonality below the median was linked to improved progression-free and overall survival. Among patients with durable benefit, tumor-associated TCR clones showed greater expansion in peripheral blood 3 weeks after treatment started (n of about 20, p = 0.022).

Comment on this clone: The specificity of this receptor is unknown. It has no much larger one-base neighbor in the sample; base qualities were not kept.

CDR1 MNHNS and CDR2 SASEGT are derived from the germline V gene. CDR3 length: 14 amino acids, cysteine to phenylalanine. The read is trimmed to its CDR3 DNA, 42 bases read in frame from base 1. Trimming at the junction amounts to 3 bases on V and 2 bases on J, and the germline ends lie 8 bases apart. To estimate absolute template abundance from read counts, synthetic TCR analog templates were spiked into each PCR. Using the immunoSEQ assay, TCRbeta CDR3 regions were amplified from genomic DNA with bias-controlled V and J gene primers. Rearranged TCRbeta segments were sequenced at approximately 20X coverage. Turning to the authors' computational methods: Clustering was used to correct sequencing errors, and CDR3s were annotated against IMGT to assign V, D and J genes. Only productive TCRbeta rearrangements were used in downstream analyses, excluding out-of-frame or stop-codon sequences. Clonality was computed as one minus Shannon entropy normalized by the log of the number of unique productive sequences. Clones differing between time points or between blood and tumor were identified using Fisher's exact test with Benjamini-Hochberg correction, with an adjusted p below 0.01 applied as the threshold. The source is immuneACCESS, and TCRdb retained only in-frame sequences with V and J called. Part of the clones is not carried over; for the studies checked, unresolved V genes explain less than half of this, and the remainder is unexplained. V, J and clone size derive from that table, while D and trimming were established from the DNA sequence. This sample comprises about 50,000 clones, 70% to 80% of them detected only once. Roughly 3.6% of the sample rests with the top ten.

The cohort included about 27 patients with locally advanced or metastatic urothelial carcinoma who were treated at Memorial Sloan Kettering on a trial protocol. Peripheral blood mononuclear cells were collected pretreatment and during treatment, with between 1 and 8 total time points obtained per patient. The Qiagen DNeasy Blood extraction kit was used to purify genomic DNA from total PBMCs and from tumor samples. Collected pretreatment and during treatment, PBMCs were isolated and stored as previously described. This sample comprised PBMCs, obtained around atezolizumab (anti-PD-L1) treatment. This TCR came from a man between 65 and 85 years old with urothelial cancer. The chain uses TRBV6-1 and TRBJ1-5; no D segment can be confidently identified. The sequenced DNA is TGTGCCAGCAGTGACAGTTTGGGCAATCAGCCCCAGCATTTT. It translates to CASSDSLGNQPQHF.